This TCR beta chain appears in the sequencing data of a study of shared clonotypes between healthy human individuals. Trimming removed 6 bases at V and 3 bases at J, with 14 bases between. Germline V gene data show CDR1 as LNHDA and CDR2 as SQIVND (reference sequence). The CDR3 extends over 14 amino acids. The assay ran at deep level. TCRdb's table, derived via immunoSEQ multiplex PCR, lists solely in-frame clones and lacks some. Of 950,000 to 1,200,000 clones listed, 70% to 80% are singletons. The sequenced sample consisted of memory CD4+ T cells from PBMCs. The subset here: CD45RA-negative fraction. J is TRBJ1-2 and V is TRBV19, with D maybe TRBD1 (6 bases). The TCR originated in a man in his late teens or twenties in good health. Some clones in this sample may be carry-over from other donors' samples. The CDR3 sequence: CASSSLTGYYGYTF. CDR3 nucleotide sequence: TGTGCCAGTAGCAGTCTGACAGGCTACTATGGCTACACCTTC.